This T cell receptor (beta chain) comes out of a study of cytomegalovirus exposure and HLA in healthy donors. In the PCR, 60 Vbeta and 13 Jbeta primers were used. Sequencing used immunoSEQ multiplex PCR; TCRdb keeps in-frame clones, though not all of them. Counted here are 150,000 to 200,000 clones, about 80% occurring once; the ten biggest clones make up roughly 1.9%. This clone was observed a handful of times. What it binds is unknown. Germline V gives CDR1 SGHDT, CDR2 YYEEEE. The CDR3 is 17 residues long. V lost 4 bases, J lost 3 bases, and 13 bases stayed unmatched. Study results and limitations: Most TCR beta V segments were productive about 87% or about 30% of the time in an earlier analysis.

This clonotype was obtained from a woman aged 25 to 39 in good health and CMV-seropositive. The chain recombines TRBV5-6 with TRBJ1-5, with 7 bases lining up with TRBD1. The sample comprised PBMCs. The DNA of the CDR3 is TGTGCCAGCAGCGAAACCAGCACGGGACAGCCCAATCAGCCCCAGCATTTT. Protein product: CASSETSTGQPNQPQHF.